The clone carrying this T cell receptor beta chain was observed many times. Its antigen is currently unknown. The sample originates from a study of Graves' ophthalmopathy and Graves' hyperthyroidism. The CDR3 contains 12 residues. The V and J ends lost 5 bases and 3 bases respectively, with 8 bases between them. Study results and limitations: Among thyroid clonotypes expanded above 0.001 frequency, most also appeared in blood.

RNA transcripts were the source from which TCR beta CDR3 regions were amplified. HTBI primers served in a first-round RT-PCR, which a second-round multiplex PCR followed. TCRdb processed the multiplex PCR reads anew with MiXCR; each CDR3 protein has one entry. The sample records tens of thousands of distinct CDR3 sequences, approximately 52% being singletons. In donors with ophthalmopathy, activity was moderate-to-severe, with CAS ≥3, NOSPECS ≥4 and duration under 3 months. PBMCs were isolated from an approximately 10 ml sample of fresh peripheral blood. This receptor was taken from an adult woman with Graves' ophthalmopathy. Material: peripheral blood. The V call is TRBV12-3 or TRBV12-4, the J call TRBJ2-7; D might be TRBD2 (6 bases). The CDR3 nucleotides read TGTGCCAGCAGTCTGCGGGACTACGAGCAGTACTTC. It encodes CASSLRDYEQYF.